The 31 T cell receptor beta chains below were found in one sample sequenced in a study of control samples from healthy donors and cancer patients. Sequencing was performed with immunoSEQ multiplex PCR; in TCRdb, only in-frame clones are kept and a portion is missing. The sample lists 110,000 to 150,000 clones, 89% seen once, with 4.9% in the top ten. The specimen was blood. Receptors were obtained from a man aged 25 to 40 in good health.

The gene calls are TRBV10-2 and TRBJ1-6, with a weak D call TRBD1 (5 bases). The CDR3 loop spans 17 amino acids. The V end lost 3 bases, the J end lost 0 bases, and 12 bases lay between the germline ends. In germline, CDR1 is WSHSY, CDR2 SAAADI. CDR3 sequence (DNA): TGCGCCAGCAGTGATTGGGGGAAGAGCTCCTATAATTCACCCCTCCACTTT. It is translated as CASSDWGKSSYNSPLHF.

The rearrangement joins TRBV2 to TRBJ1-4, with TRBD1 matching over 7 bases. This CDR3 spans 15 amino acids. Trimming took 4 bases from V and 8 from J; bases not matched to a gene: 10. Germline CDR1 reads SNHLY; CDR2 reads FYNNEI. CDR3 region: CASSGPAGGEEKLFF. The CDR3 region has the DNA TGTGCCAGCAGTGGCCCGGCAGGGGGTGAGGAAAAACTGTTTTTT.

CDR3 coding DNA: TGTGCCACCAGCAGAGGTGTCGGGGCCGGGGACAATGAGCAGTTCTTC. Translating gives CATSRGVGAGDNEQFF. The V and J genes are TRBV15 and TRBJ2-1; D tentatively reads TRBD1 or TRBD2 (5 bases each). The V gene lost 1 base and the J gene lost 5 bases, with 15 bases spanning the gap. Germline V gene sequence: CDR1 LNHNV, CDR2 YYDKDF (reference sequence). This CDR3 has 16 amino acids.

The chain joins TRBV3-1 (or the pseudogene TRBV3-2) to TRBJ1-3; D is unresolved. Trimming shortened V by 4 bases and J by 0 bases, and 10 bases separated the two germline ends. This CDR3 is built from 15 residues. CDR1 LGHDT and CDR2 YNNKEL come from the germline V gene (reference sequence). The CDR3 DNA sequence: TGTGCCAGCAGCCTCCCACGAAGCTCTGGAAACACCATATATTTT. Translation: CASSLPRSSGNTIYF.

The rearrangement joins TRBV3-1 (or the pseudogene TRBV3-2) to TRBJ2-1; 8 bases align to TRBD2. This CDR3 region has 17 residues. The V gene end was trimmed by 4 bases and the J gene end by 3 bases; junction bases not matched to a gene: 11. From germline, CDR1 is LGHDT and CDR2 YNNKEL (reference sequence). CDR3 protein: CASSPSTGGRSYNEQFF. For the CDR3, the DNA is TGTGCCAGCAGCCCCTCAACCGGCGGGAGGAGCTACAATGAGCAGTTCTTC.

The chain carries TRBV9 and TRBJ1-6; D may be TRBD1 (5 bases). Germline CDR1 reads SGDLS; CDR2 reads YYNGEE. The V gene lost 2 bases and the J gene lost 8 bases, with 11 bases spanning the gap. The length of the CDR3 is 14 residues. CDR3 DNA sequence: TGTGCCAGCAGCGTCAAGGGGTCGGATTCACCCCTCCACTTT. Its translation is CASSVKGSDSPLHF.

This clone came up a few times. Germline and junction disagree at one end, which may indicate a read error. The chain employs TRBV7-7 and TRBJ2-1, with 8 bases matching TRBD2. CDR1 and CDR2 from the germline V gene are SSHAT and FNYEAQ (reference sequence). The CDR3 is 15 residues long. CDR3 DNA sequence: TGTGCTAGCAGCTTAAGCGGGAGCTCCTACAATGAGCAGTTCTTC. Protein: CASSLSGSSYNEQFF.

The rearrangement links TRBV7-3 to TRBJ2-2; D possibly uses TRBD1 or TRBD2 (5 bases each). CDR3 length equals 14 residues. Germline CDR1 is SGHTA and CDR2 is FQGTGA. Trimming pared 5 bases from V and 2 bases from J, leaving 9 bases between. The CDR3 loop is CASSGTRNTGELFF. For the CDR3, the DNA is TGTGCCAGCAGCGGGACCCGCAACACCGGGGAGCTGTTTTTT. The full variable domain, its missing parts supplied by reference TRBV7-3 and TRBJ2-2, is GAGVSQTPSNKVTEKGKYVELRCDPISGHTALYWYRQSLGQGPEFLIYFQGTGAADDSGLPNDRFFAVRPEGSVSTLKIQRTERGDSAVYLCASSGTRNTGELFFGEGSRLTVL.

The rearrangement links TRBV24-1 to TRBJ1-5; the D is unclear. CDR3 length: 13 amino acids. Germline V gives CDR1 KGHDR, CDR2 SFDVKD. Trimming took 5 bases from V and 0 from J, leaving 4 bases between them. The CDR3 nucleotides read TGTGCCACCAGTGTGGCTAGCAATCAGCCCCAGCATTTT. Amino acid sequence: CATSVASNQPQHF.

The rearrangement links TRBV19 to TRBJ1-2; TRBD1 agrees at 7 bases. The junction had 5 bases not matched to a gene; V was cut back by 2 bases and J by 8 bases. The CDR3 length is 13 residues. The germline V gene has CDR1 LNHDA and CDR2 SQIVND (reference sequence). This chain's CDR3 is CASSINSGGGYTF. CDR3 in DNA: TGTGCCAGTAGTATAAATTCAGGGGGGGGCTACACCTTC. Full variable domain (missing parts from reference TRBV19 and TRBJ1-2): DGGITQSPKYLFRKEGQNVTLSCEQNLNHDAMYWYRQDPGQGLRLIYYSQIVNDFQKGDIAEGYSVSREKKESFPLTVTSAQKNPTAFYLCASSINSGGGYTFGSGTRLTVV.

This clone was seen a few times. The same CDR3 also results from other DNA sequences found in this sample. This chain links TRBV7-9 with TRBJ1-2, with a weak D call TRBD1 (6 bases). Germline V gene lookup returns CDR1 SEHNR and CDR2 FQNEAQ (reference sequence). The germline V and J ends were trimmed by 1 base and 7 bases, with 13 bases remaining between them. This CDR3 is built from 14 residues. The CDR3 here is CASSLERGQGGYTF. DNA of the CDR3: TGTGCCAGCAGCTTAGAACGGGGGCAGGGTGGCTACACCTTC. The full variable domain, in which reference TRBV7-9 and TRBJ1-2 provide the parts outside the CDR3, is DTGVSQNPRHKITKRGQNVTFRCDPISEHNRLYWYRQTLGQGPEFLTYFQNEAQLEKSRLLSDRFSAERPKGSFSTLEIQRTEQGDSAMYLCASSLERGQGGYTFGSGTRLTVV.

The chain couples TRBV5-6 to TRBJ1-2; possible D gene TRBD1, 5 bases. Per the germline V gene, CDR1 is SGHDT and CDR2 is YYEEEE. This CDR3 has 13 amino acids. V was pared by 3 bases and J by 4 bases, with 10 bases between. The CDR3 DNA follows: TGTGCCAGCAGCTCGACAGTGAGCTATGGCTACACCTTC. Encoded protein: CASSSTVSYGYTF.

The DNA of the CDR3 is TGTGCCAGCAGCCGAGAACCGGGAGCCCTCGAGCAGTACTTC. Translation gives CASSREPGALEQYF. J is TRBJ2-7 and V is TRBV11-1; D might be TRBD2 (6 bases). The V end was cut by 5 bases, the J end by 6 bases, with 17 bases between. CDR1 SGHAT and CDR2 FQDESV come from the germline V gene (reference sequence). The CDR3 consists of 14 residues.

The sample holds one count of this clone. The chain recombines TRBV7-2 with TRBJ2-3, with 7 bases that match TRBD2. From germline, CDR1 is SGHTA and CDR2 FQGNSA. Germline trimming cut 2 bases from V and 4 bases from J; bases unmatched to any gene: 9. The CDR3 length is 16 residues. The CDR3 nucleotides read TGTGCCAGCAGCTTATCCTGGGGCGGGGGTGCAGATACGCAGTATTTT. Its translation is CASSLSWGGGADTQYF.

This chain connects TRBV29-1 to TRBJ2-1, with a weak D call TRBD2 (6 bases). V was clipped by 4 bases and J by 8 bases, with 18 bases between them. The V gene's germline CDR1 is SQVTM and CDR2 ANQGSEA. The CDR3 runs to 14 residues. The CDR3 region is CSVALSSVFDEQFF. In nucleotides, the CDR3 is TGCAGCGTTGCCCTTTCTAGCGTTTTCGATGAGCAGTTCTTC.

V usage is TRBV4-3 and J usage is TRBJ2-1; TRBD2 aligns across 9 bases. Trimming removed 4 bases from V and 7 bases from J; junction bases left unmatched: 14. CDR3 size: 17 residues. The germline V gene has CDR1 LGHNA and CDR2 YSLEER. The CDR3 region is CASSRRLFSGSGNEQFF. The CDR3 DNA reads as TGCGCCAGCAGCCGCCGACTTTTTAGCGGGAGTGGGAATGAGCAGTTCTTC.

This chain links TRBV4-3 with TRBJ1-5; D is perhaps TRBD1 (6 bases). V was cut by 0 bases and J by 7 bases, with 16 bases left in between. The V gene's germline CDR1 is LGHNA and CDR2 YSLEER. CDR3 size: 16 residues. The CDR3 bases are TGCGCCAGCAGCCAAGATCGCGGGGGGCGGTGGCAGCCCCAGCATTTT. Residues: CASSQDRGGRWQPQHF.

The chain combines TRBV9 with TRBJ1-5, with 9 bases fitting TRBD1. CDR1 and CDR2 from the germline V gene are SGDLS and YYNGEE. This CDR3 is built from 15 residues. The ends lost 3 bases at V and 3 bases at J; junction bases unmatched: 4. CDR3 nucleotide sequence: TGTGCCAGCAGCGCTCACAGGGGGCCCAATCAGCCCCAGCATTTT. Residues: CASSAHRGPNQPQHF.

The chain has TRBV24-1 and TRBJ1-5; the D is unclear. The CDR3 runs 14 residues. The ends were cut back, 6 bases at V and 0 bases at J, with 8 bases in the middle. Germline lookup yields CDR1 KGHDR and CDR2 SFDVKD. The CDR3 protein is CATSPSLSNQPQHF. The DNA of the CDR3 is TGTGCCACCAGTCCCTCTCTTAGCAATCAGCCCCAGCATTTT.

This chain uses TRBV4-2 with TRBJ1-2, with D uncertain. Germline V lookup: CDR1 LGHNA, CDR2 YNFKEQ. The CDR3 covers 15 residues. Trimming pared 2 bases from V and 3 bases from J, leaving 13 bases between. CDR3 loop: CASSQLSRGYYGYTF. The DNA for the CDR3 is TGTGCCAGCAGCCAACTTTCTCGGGGTTACTATGGCTACACCTTC.

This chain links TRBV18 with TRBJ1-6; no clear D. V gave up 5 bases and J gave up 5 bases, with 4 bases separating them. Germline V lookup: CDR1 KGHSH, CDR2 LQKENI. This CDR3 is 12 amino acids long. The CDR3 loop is CASSSNNSPLHF. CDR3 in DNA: TGTGCCAGCTCAAGCAATAATTCACCCCTCCACTTT. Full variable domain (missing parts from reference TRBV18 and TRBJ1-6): NAGVMQNPRHLVRRRGQEARLRCSPMKGHSHVYWYRQLPEEGLKFMVYLQKENIIDESGMPKERFSAEFPKEGPSILRIQQVVRGDSAAYFCASSSNNSPLHFGNGTRLTVT.

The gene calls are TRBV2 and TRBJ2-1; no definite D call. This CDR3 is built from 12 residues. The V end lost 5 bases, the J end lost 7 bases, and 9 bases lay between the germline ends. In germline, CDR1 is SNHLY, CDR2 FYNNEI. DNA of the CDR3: TGTGCCAGCAGTTTCGATAGAAATGAGCAGTTCTTC. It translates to CASSFDRNEQFF.

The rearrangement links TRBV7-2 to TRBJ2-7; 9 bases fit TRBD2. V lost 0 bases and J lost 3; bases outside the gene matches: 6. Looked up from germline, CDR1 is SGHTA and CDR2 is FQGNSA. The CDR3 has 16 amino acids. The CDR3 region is CASSLALWREGYEQYF. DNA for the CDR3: TGTGCCAGCAGCTTAGCGCTATGGCGGGAGGGCTACGAGCAGTACTTC.

CDR3 in DNA: TGTGCCACAGCCGTAGCGAACACTAACACAGATACGCAGTATTTT. Protein: CATAVANTNTDTQYF. The chain joins TRBV11-3 to TRBJ2-3; tentatively, D is TRBD2 (5 bases). V lost 10 bases and J lost 2, with 19 bases in between. This CDR3 comprises 15 residues. Germline values: CDR1 SGHNT, CDR2 YENEEA.

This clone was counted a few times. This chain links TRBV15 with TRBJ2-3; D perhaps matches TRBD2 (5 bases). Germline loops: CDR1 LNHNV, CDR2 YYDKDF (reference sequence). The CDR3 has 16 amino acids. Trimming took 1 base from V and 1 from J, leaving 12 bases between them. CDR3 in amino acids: CATSRGGSEGTDTQYF. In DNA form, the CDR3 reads TGTGCCACCAGCAGAGGAGGGAGTGAGGGCACAGATACGCAGTATTTT.

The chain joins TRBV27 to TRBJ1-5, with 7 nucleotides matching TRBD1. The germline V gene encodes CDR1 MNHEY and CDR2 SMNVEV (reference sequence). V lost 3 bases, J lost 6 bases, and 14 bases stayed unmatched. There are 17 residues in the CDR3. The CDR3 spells CASSFLGEGARGQPQHF. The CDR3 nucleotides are TGTGCCAGCAGTTTTTTAGGTGAGGGGGCGCGAGGTCAGCCCCAGCATTTT.

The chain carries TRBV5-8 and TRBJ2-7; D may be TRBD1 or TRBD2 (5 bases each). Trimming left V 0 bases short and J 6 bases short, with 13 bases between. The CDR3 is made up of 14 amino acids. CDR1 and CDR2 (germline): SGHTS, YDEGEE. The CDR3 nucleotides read TGTGCCAGCAGCTTGGGTAGCCATGGGACCGAGCAGTACTTC. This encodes CASSLGSHGTEQYF.

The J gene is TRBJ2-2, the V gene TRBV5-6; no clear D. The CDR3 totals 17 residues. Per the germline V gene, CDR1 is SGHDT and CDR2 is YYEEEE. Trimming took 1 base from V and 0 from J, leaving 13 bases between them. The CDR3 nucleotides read TGTGCCAGCAGCTTGTTAGGGCCGGCAACGAACACCGGGGAGCTGTTTTTT. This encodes CASSLLGPATNTGELFF. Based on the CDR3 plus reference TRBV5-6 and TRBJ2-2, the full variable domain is DAGVTQSPTHLIKTRGQQVTLRCSPKSGHDTVSWYQQALGQGPQFIFQYYEEEERQRGNFPDRFSGHQFPNYSSELNVNALLLGDSALYLCASSLLGPATNTGELFFGEGSRLTVL.

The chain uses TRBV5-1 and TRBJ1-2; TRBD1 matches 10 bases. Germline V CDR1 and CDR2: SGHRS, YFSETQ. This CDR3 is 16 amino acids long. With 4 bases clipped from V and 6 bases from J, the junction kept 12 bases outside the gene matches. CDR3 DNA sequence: TGCGCCAGCAGCCCTCGGACAGGGGGACGTCTGGATGGCTACACCTTC. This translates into CASSPRTGGRLDGYTF.

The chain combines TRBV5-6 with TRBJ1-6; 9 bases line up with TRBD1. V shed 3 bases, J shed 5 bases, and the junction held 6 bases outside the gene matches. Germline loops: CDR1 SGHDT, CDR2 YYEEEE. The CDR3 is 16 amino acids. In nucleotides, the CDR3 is TGTGCCAGCAGCTCCGCGGGGACAGGGAATAATTCACCCCTCCACTTT. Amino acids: CASSSAGTGNNSPLHF.

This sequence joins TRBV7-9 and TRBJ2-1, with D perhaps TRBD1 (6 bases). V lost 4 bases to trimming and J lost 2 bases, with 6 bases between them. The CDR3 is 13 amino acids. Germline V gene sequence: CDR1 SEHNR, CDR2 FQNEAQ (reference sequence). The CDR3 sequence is CASSWDTYNEQFF. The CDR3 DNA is TGTGCCAGCAGCTGGGACACCTACAATGAGCAGTTCTTC.